This T cell receptor (beta chain) stems from a study of blood T cell repertoires in COVID-19. Here immunoSEQ multiplex PCR was the method, and the copy in TCRdb shows in-frame clones only, minus some. The sample has approximately 250,000 clones; about 88% are singletons. The sequenced sample was PBMCs or T cells enriched from blood (not recorded which). The sequence was collected from a woman aged 60-75 years in a cohort exposed to, infected with or recovered from COVID-19 (not recorded which).

CDR3 in DNA: TGTGCCAGCTCACCACCGGGGGGACAGGGGGTTTCACCCCTCCACTTT. Translation: CASSPPGGQGVSPLHF. This sequence joins TRBV18 and TRBJ1-6, with 11 bases matching TRBD1. This CDR3 is 16 amino acids long. The V segment lost 0 bases and the J segment 9 bases; nucleotides outside the gene matches: 4. The germline V gene encodes CDR1 KGHSH and CDR2 LQKENI.